Shown below are 10 T cell receptor beta chains from a single sample sequenced in a study of blood T cell repertoires in COVID-19. The protocol was immunoSEQ multiplex PCR, while the TCRdb copy is restricted to in-frame clones and leaves out a portion. This sample has fewer than 200,000 clones, with roughly 88% found just once. Source material: PBMCs or T cells enriched from blood (not recorded which). The receptors were gathered from a woman under 30 who had recovered from COVID-19.

This chain links TRBV5-1 with TRBJ2-6; TRBD1 matches 7 bases. Germline assignment: CDR1 SGHRS and CDR2 YFSETQ. With V trimmed by 4 bases and J by 1 base, 8 bases remained unmatched. There are 17 residues in the CDR3. Written as DNA, the CDR3 is TGCGCCAGCAGCGACTACCCACAGGGGTCTGGGGCCAACGTCCTGACTTTC. The encoded protein is CASSDYPQGSGANVLTF.

The V call is TRBV12-3 or TRBV12-4, the J call TRBJ1-5; D perhaps matches TRBD1 (5 bases). The CDR3 extends over 13 amino acids. Between the trimmed V and J ends, which lost 6 bases and 4 bases, there was a span of 10 bases. In nucleotides, the CDR3 is TGTGCCAGCAGCCAAGACAGAAATCAGCCCCAGCATTTT. Translated, it gives CASSQDRNQPQHF.

The V gene is TRBV3-1 (or the pseudogene TRBV3-2), the J gene TRBJ2-4; weak D call: TRBD2 (7 bases). Germline-derived CDR1 and CDR2 are LGHDT and YNNKEL (reference sequence). The CDR3 has 17 residues. V lost 1 base and J lost 3, with 16 bases in between. CDR3 nucleotides: TGTGCCAGCAGCCAAGGGGAGGGGGGCCCTAGCAAAAACATTCAGTACTTC. It codes for CASSQGEGGPSKNIQYF.

The chain's CDR3 is CASSQDRRSEAFF. The DNA for the CDR3 is TGCGCCAGCAGCCAAGATCGCCGCAGTGAAGCTTTCTTT. J is TRBJ1-1 and V is TRBV4-1; D gene unclear. The CDR3 is 13 residues long. Between the trimmed V and J ends, which lost 0 bases and 7 bases, there was a span of 9 bases. Germline CDR1 is MGHRA and CDR2 is YSYEKL.

The chain uses TRBV3-1 (or the pseudogene TRBV3-2) and TRBJ2-1, with D possibly matching TRBD1 (6 bases). The CDR3 spans 14 residues. Germline CDR1 reads LGHDT; CDR2 reads YNNKEL (reference sequence). Deletions cut 4 bases from V and 5 bases from J, with 12 bases between. Written as DNA, the CDR3 is TGTGCCAGCAGCCGGACAGCAACAAACAATGAGCAGTTCTTC. Protein: CASSRTATNNEQFF.

V gene TRBV2 combines with J gene TRBJ2-2; TRBD2 aligns across 15 bases. Germline loops: CDR1 SNHLY, CDR2 FYNNEI. The CDR3 is 18 amino acids. V gave up 8 bases and J gave up 3 bases; unmatched junction bases: 10. The CDR3 loop reads CASALGLAGGLDTGELFF. CDR3 DNA: TGTGCCAGCGCACTTGGACTAGCGGGAGGGTTAGACACCGGGGAGCTGTTTTTT.

This rearrangement joins TRBV5-1 to TRBJ1-6; D remains unclear. This CDR3 spans 15 amino acids. Germline lookup yields CDR1 SGHRS and CDR2 YFSETQ. The V gene lost 0 bases and the J gene lost 5 bases, with 9 bases spanning the gap. The DNA for the CDR3 is TGCGCCAGCAGCTTGGCCGGCCAGGATAATTCACCCCTCCACTTT. This codes for CASSLAGQDNSPLHF. The entire variable domain, with the rest obtained from reference TRBV5-1 and TRBJ1-6, is as follows: KAGVTQTPRYLIKTRGQQVTLSCSPISGHRSVSWYQQTPGQGLQFLFEYFSETQRNKGNFPGRFSGRQFSNSRSEMNVSTLELGDSALYLCASSLAGQDNSPLHFGNGTRLTVT.

The V gene is TRBV7-2, the J gene TRBJ2-3, with 10 nucleotides matching TRBD2. V lost 3 bases and J lost 2; bases outside the gene matches: 8. Germline-derived CDR1 and CDR2 are SGHTA and FQGNSA. The CDR3 spans 17 residues. CDR3 sequence: CASSLLTSGAYTDTQYF. The DNA for the CDR3 is TGTGCCAGCAGCTTGCTCACTAGCGGGGCTTACACAGATACGCAGTATTTT.

The rearrangement links TRBV19 to TRBJ1-2, with 7 bases that match TRBD1. Germline V gene lookup returns CDR1 LNHDA and CDR2 SQIVND (reference sequence). The V segment lost 0 bases and the J segment 8 bases; nucleotides outside the gene matches: 9. CDR3 size: 15 residues. Here the CDR3 DNA reads TGTGCCAGTAGTATAGATGGAGGGGGCGTTCGAGGCTACACCTTC. It specifies CASSIDGGGVRGYTF.

This rearrangement joins TRBV28 to TRBJ2-7; 7 bases map to TRBD2. Germline values: CDR1 MDHEN, CDR2 SYDVKM. Trimming cost V 6 bases and J 2 bases; bases outside gene matches: 10. The CDR3 has 15 residues. Written as DNA, the CDR3 is TGTGCCAGCAGCTCAGGCCTCGCGGGGGCCTACGAGCAGTACTTC. Its protein is CASSSGLAGAYEQYF. The full variable domain, rest sourced from reference TRBV28 and TRBJ2-7, is DVKVTQSSRYLVKRTGEKVFLECVQDMDHENMFWYRQDPGLGLRLIYFSYDVKMKEKGDIPEGYSVSREKKERFSLILESASTNQTSMYLCASSSGLAGAYEQYFGPGTRLTVT.